This T cell receptor beta chain was captured by sequencing in a study of metastatic and nonmetastatic thyroid tumors. Overall study: It was across blood and tumor or nodule tissue from malignant and benign thyroid patients that repertoires were compared. The study's findings and limits: It was reported that TCR beta diversity was significantly higher in malignant thyroid tumors than benign nodules, in blood and tumor.

The CDR3 extends over 12 amino acids. The J segment lost 6 bases and the V segment lost 5 bases, leaving 2 bases of the junction unmatched. CDR1 LNHDA and CDR2 SQIVND come from the germline V gene (reference sequence). In the original workflow: Clinicopathological groups of papillary thyroid cancer showed CDR3 differences that were used to build a distant-metastasis classifier. TCRdb re-analyzed the PCR reads using MiXCR. The V and J calls reflect TCRdb's pipeline rather than the authors' work. The sample gives roughly 40,000 clones, approximately 15% of which show up once; about 3.8% is in the top ten. Regarding this clone: What it recognizes is unknown.

All patients were untreated before thyroid surgery. This chain joins TRBV19 and TRBJ2-7; 9 nucleotides line up with TRBD2. The TCR originated in a female donor with papillary thyroid cancer or a benign thyroid nodule (not recorded which). Some clones in this sample may be carry-over from other donors' samples. The specimen was blood. CDR3 nucleotides: TGTGCCAGTAGTCTTAGCGGGAGCGAGCAGTACTTC. Translated: CASSLSGSEQYF.